This section outlines one T cell receptor beta chain sequence together with its context. Per germline, CDR1 MNHEY and CDR2 SVGAGI. The length of the CDR3 is 14 residues. V trimming: 6 bases; J trimming: 4 bases; junction bases outside the gene matches: 4. This sample was included in a study of blood T cell repertoires in COVID-19. Study-wide context: T cells, B-cell-depleted T cells, or PBMCs provided the cDNA or gDNA that served as material.

Clones were sequenced by immunoSEQ multiplex PCR, and TCRdb holds only the in-frame ones, with some missing. The sample lists around 130,000 clones; more than 75% were seen once. The clonotype originates from a woman in her forties or fifties who had recovered from COVID-19. The sequenced material came from peripheral blood. The chain recombines TRBV6-5 with TRBJ1-2, with 11 bases identical to TRBD1. As DNA, the CDR3 is TGTGCCAGCAGAATGGGACAGGGGGGCTATGGCTACACCTTC. Translated, it gives CASRMGQGGYGYTF.